Listed here is a single TCR beta chain. V was shortened by 0 bases and J by 2 bases, with 5 bases between the two germline ends. This CDR3 contains 13 residues. Germline CDR1 SGDLS, CDR2 YYNGEE. This entry belongs to a study of blood T cell repertoires in COVID-19. Data came from immunoSEQ multiplex PCR; TCRdb stores just in-frame clones and leaves some out. This table has over 250,000 clones, approximately 88% appearing once. This rearrangement joins TRBV9 to TRBJ1-2; TRBD1 is a possible D gene (5 bases). This TCR came from a human donor with COVID-19, enrolled during active disease. The donor label of this sample is uncertain. The sample comprised peripheral blood. The CDR3 loop is CASSVGQNYGYTF. The CDR3 DNA reads as TGTGCCAGCAGCGTAGGACAGAACTATGGCTACACCTTC.